This record covers a single TCR beta chain. Its antigen remains unknown. This sample is drawn from a study of T cell repertoires in cytomegalovirus infection. MiXCR, run by TCRdb on the reads, gives a single entry per CDR3 protein. Here the sample spans 450,000 to 550,000 distinct CDR3 sequences, approximately 46% being singletons. General study findings and limits: HLA-C-restricted CMV-specific TCR beta clonotypes prevailed in the ex vivo response.

V lost 3 bases and J 1 base, leaving 12 bases between the germline ends. The CDR3 has 15 amino acids. Germline assignment: CDR1 SGHVT and CDR2 SQSDAQ. Sample: cultured PBMCs, taken from culture after CMV antigen stimulation. The receptor's source is a human donor in good health (CMV status not recorded). Some clones in this sample may be carry-over from other donors' samples. The chain recombines TRBV7-4 with TRBJ1-1; D may be TRBD1 (5 bases). DNA of the CDR3: TGTGCCAGCAGCTTCCTCGGGAGGGGGAACACTGAAGCTTTCTTT. It encodes CASSFLGRGNTEAFF.